This section outlines one T cell receptor (beta chain) sequence together with its context. Its antigen is undetermined. Data came from immunoSEQ multiplex PCR; TCRdb stores just in-frame clones and leaves some out. Of 70,000 or so clones in the sample, roughly 90% were seen once. The data were obtained in a study of identifying expanded T cells in peripheral blood. General study points: About 1.2 clones differed between technical replicates, versus about 15 and 19 over time. Clone count variance between two-week samples rose with total template count.

V dropped 2 bases and J dropped 1; count of bases not matched to a gene: 3. This CDR3 comprises 16 residues. Germline values: CDR1 MRHNA, CDR2 SNTAGT. No infections or other immune events were documented during collection. The chain joins TRBV6-4 to TRBJ2-3; 10 bases are shared with TRBD1. The sample consisted of blood. The source of this sequence is a person aged 18 to 75 in good health. CDR3 in amino acids: CASSDDGTGGTDTQYF. The CDR3 DNA is TGTGCCAGCAGTGACGACGGGACAGGGGGCACAGATACGCAGTATTTT.